This passage covers 4 T cell receptor beta chains from one sample sequenced in a study of cytomegalovirus exposure and HLA in healthy donors. PCR employed 60 Vbeta and 13 Jbeta primers. Method: immunoSEQ multiplex PCR; TCRdb's copy keeps in-frame clones and lacks some. The sample has approximately 210,000 clones, about four fifths seen once. The specimen sequenced was PBMCs. The source of these receptors is a girl between 10 and 17 years old in good health and CMV-seropositive.

The V gene is TRBV21-1, the J gene TRBJ2-3; TRBD2 is taken as the D call from the table, unchecked against the DNA. TRBV21-1 is assigned pseudogene status. The CDR3 has 18 residues. The DNA of the CDR3 is TGTGCCAGCAGCAGCAATACTAGCGGGGGAGAAAGCACAGATACGCAGTATTTT. Protein product: CASSSNTSGGESTDTQYF.

The rearrangement uses TRBV15 and TRBJ1-4, with 9 bases matching TRBD1. CDR3 size: 17 residues. After removal of 0 bases from V and 9 bases from J, the junction contained 11 bases not matched to a gene. Germline CDR1 reads LNHNV; CDR2 reads YYDKDF (reference sequence). CDR3 nucleotide sequence: TGTGCCACCAGCAGAGAGGGTACAGGGGGCGCCGGGAAAAAACTGTTTTTT. The encoded protein is CATSREGTGGAGKKLFF.

A word on this clone: The same CDR3 can be traced to other DNA sequences in this sample. The chain recombines TRBV4-3 with TRBJ1-1; the match to TRBD1 covers 7 bases. Trimming removed 2 bases from V and 5 bases from J; junction bases left unmatched: 2. This CDR3 is 13 amino acids long. Germline assignment: CDR1 LGHNA and CDR2 YSLEER. The CDR3 sequence: CASSQSRGTEAFF. The DNA for the CDR3 is TGCGCCAGCAGCCAATCCAGGGGGACTGAAGCTTTCTTT.

The chain has TRBV7-2 and TRBJ2-4; TRBD1 matches at 12 bases. The CDR3 loop spans 16 amino acids. The J segment lost 9 bases and the V segment lost 1 base, leaving 7 bases of the junction unmatched. Per the germline V gene, CDR1 is SGHTA and CDR2 is FQGNSA. CDR3 DNA sequence: TGTGCCAGCAGCTTAGATGGGGACAGGGGGCATGCCATTCAGTACTTC. Protein: CASSLDGDRGHAIQYF. The full variable domain, in which reference TRBV7-2 and TRBJ2-4 provide the parts outside the CDR3, is GAGVSQSPSNKVTEKGKDVELRCDPISGHTALYWYRQSLGQGLEFLIYFQGNSAPDKSGLPSDRFSAERTGGSVSTLTIQRTQQEDSAVYLCASSLDGDRGHAIQYFGAGTRLSVL.